This entry lists 29 T cell receptor beta chains sequenced from one sample in a study of T cells in localized non-small cell lung cancer. Profiling relied on immunoSEQ multiplex PCR, and the TCRdb table lists in-frame clones only, not all of them. The table includes about 76,000 clones, roughly 80% detected once. The sequencing here drew on peripheral blood, taken before any cancer treatment. These receptor sequences come from a female donor older than 55 with stage I lung adenocarcinoma.

This clone has just one count. The chain has TRBV5-4 and TRBJ2-5; D is perhaps TRBD2 (7 bases). Germline V gene sequence: CDR1 SGHNT, CDR2 YYREEE (reference sequence). This CDR3 spans 15 amino acids. V was cut by 4 bases and J by 5 bases, with 18 bases left in between. This CDR3 is CASSPGGGRDETQYF. In DNA, the CDR3 is TGTGCCAGCAGCCCGGGGGGCGGGAGAGACGAGACCCAGTACTTC.

V is TRBV21-1 and J is TRBJ2-1; the DNA was not used to check the table's D call, TRBD2. TRBV21-1 is recorded as a pseudogene. CDR3 length equals 19 residues. The CDR3 region is CASSKVQRGGPTHYNEQFF. The CDR3 DNA reads as TGTGCCAGCAGCAAAGTTCAGCGGGGGGGACCTACACACTACAATGAGCAGTTCTTC.

This chain links TRBV19 with TRBJ2-3; TRBD2 matches 7 bases. The trim removed 6 bases at V and 0 bases at J, leaving 6 bases unmatched. Germline CDR1 LNHDA, CDR2 SQIVND (reference sequence). This CDR3 region has 15 residues. For the CDR3, the DNA is TGTGCCAGTAGCCAGGGACTATCTAGCACAGATACGCAGTATTTT. Its translation is CASSQGLSSTDTQYF.

The J gene is TRBJ2-1, the V gene TRBV11-2, with 7 bases aligning to TRBD2. CDR1 is SGHAT, CDR2 FQNNGV, per germline. CDR3 length: 17 residues. V was clipped by 1 base and J by 5 bases; unmatched bases: 11. DNA for the CDR3: TGTGCCAGCAGCTTAGGAGCAGCGGGGTGGGGAAACAATGAGCAGTTCTTC. This encodes CASSLGAAGWGNNEQFF.

This clone was seen once. The V gene is TRBV5-1, the J gene TRBJ1-1; D gene uncertain. The CDR3 has 13 residues. V lost 0 bases to trimming and J lost 1 base, with 4 bases between them. The germline gives CDR1 SGHRS, CDR2 YFSETQ. CDR3: CASSLDSNTEAFF. The CDR3, as DNA: TGCGCCAGCAGCTTGGATTCGAACACTGAAGCTTTCTTT.

The chain couples TRBV7-2 to TRBJ2-2; no clear D gene. This CDR3 region has 14 residues. V dropped 5 bases and J dropped 5 bases, with 12 bases sitting between them. Germline CDR1 and CDR2: SGHTA and FQGNSA. In DNA, the CDR3 is TGTGCCAGCAGCCTGGGCCTAGAGACCGGGGAGCTGTTTTTT. Amino acids: CASSLGLETGELFF.

This clone occurred a few times. CDR3 sequence: CAISDLGQGKPYNEQFF. The CDR3 region has the DNA TGTGCCATCAGTGACCTCGGACAGGGGAAGCCCTACAATGAGCAGTTCTTC. This chain connects TRBV10-3 to TRBJ2-1, with TRBD1 matching over 9 bases. This CDR3 is built from 17 residues. V was pared by 3 bases and J by 2 bases, with 8 bases of the junction left unmatched. The germline V gene encodes CDR1 ENHRY and CDR2 SYGVKD.

The chain joins TRBV28 to TRBJ2-7; the match to TRBD1 covers 8 bases. The CDR3 runs to 16 residues. Germline V gene lookup returns CDR1 MDHEN and CDR2 SYDVKM. V lost 7 bases to trimming and J lost 7 bases; unmatched junction nucleotides: 18. The CDR3 sequence is CASTPQGAPSLGEQYF. In nucleotides, the CDR3 is TGTGCCAGCACCCCGCAGGGGGCACCGTCTCTAGGGGAGCAGTACTTC.

V is TRBV28 and J is TRBJ2-2; a weak D match, TRBD1 (5 bases). Germline V gives CDR1 MDHEN, CDR2 SYDVKM. With 8 bases removed from V and 5 bases from J, the gap between germline ends came to 18 bases. The CDR3 sequence is 15 residues long. For the CDR3, the DNA is TGTGCCAGCGGCGAGCTAGGGGTGAGGACCGGGGAGCTGTTTTTT. This codes for CASGELGVRTGELFF.

The chain recombines TRBV7-9 with TRBJ1-4, with a tentative D call TRBD1 (6 bases). Trimming took off 1 base at V and 7 bases at J, with 13 bases between the two ends. This CDR3 has 15 residues. Germline loops: CDR1 SEHNR, CDR2 FQNEAQ (reference sequence). In nucleotides, the CDR3 is TGTGCCAGCAGCTTAGTTGTGACAGGAGGTGAAAAACTGTTTTTT. It specifies CASSLVVTGGEKLFF.

The V call is TRBV27, the J call TRBJ2-1; 9 bases agree with TRBD2. The CDR3 runs 17 residues. After removal of 3 bases from V and 6 bases from J, the junction contained 12 bases not matched to a gene. Germline V CDR1 and CDR2: MNHEY, SMNVEV (reference sequence). In nucleotides, the CDR3 is TGTGCCAGCAGTTTGGGGTCTAGCGGGACTCAGGGCAATGAGCAGTTCTTC. Its protein product is CASSLGSSGTQGNEQFF.

The V gene is TRBV11-1, the J gene TRBJ2-1, with 11 bases matching TRBD2. V dropped 5 bases and J dropped 2; count of bases not matched to a gene: 8. This CDR3 has 17 residues. Germline V gene sequence: CDR1 SGHAT, CDR2 FQDESV (reference sequence). CDR3 nucleotide sequence: TGTGCCAGCAGCGGGAAAACTAGCGGGAGACCCTACAATGAGCAGTTCTTC. It translates to CASSGKTSGRPYNEQFF. Looking up the rest from reference TRBV11-1 and TRBJ2-1 gives the full variable domain: EAEVAQSPRYKITEKSQAVAFWCDPISGHATLYWYRQILGQGPELLVQFQDESVVDDSQLPKDRFSAERLKGVDSTLKIQPAELGDSAMYLCASSGKTSGRPYNEQFFGPGTRLTVL.

The CDR3 spells CASRPRDRAFYEQYF. CDR3 in DNA: TGTGCCAGCAGGCCCCGGGACAGGGCATTTTACGAGCAGTACTTC. The V gene is TRBV6-5, the J gene TRBJ2-7; 9 bases line up with TRBD1. The length of the CDR3 is 15 residues. Trimming took 6 bases from V and 4 from J; bases not matched to a gene: 10. Germline CDR1 MNHEY, CDR2 SVGAGI.

The chain employs TRBV7-9 and TRBJ1-2; the D is unclear. The CDR3 loop spans 12 amino acids. CDR1 SEHNR and CDR2 FQNEAQ come from the germline V gene (reference sequence). V shed 1 base and J shed 8 bases, with 8 bases lying between them. In DNA form, the CDR3 reads TGTGCCAGCAGCTTAGTTGCCGGGGGCTACACCTTC. Translating it yields CASSLVAGGYTF.

The gene calls are TRBV6-1 and TRBJ1-1; D uncertain. Germline V gives CDR1 MNHNS, CDR2 SASEGT. The CDR3 spans 14 residues. The V end lost 6 bases, the J end lost 0 bases, and 11 bases lay between the germline ends. The CDR3 DNA reads TGTGCCAGCAGCCCCTTGAACGTGAACACTGAAGCTTTCTTT. Its translation: CASSPLNVNTEAFF.

A few counts support this clone. The J gene is TRBJ2-7, the V gene TRBV19; D unclear. The V and J ends lost 2 bases and 0 bases respectively, with 5 bases between them. CDR3 length: 13 residues. Germline CDR1 and CDR2: LNHDA and SQIVND (reference sequence). CDR3: CASSITNSYEQYF. As DNA, the CDR3 is TGTGCCAGTAGTATAACCAACTCCTACGAGCAGTACTTC.

The J gene is TRBJ1-2, the V gene TRBV28, with TRBD1 matching over 7 bases. Trimming cost V 3 bases and J 7 bases; bases outside gene matches: 8. The CDR3 consists of 14 residues. CDR1 is MDHEN and CDR2 is SYDVKM in the germline V gene. The CDR3 loop is CASSFTSGQSGYTF. The CDR3 coding sequence is TGTGCCAGCAGTTTTACGTCGGGACAGTCTGGCTACACCTTC.

This sequence joins TRBV6-5 and TRBJ2-3, with 9 nucleotides matching TRBD2. Germline assignment: CDR1 MNHEY and CDR2 SVGAGI. Trimming took 6 bases from V and 2 from J; bases not matched to a gene: 6. The CDR3 is 15 residues long. The CDR3 sequence: CASRHLAGSTDTQYF. In DNA, the CDR3 is TGTGCCAGCAGGCATCTAGCGGGGTCCACAGATACGCAGTATTTT.

The rearrangement joins TRBV7-3 to TRBJ1-1, with D maybe TRBD1 (6 bases). V gave up 3 bases and J gave up 3 bases, with 11 bases separating them. The CDR3 is made up of 14 amino acids. Germline-derived CDR1 and CDR2 are SGHTA and FQGTGA. The CDR3 DNA sequence: TGTGCCAGCAGCTTTACAGGGTCGGACACTGAAGCTTTCTTT. It specifies CASSFTGSDTEAFF.

This sequence joins TRBV7-2 and TRBJ2-1; 14 bases fit TRBD2. The CDR3 loop spans 16 amino acids. Trimming at V came to 2 bases and at J to 5 bases, leaving 2 bases not matched to a gene. Germline-derived CDR1 and CDR2 are SGHTA and FQGNSA. The DNA of the CDR3 is TGTGCCAGCAGCTTACAGGGACTAGCGGGAGACAATGAGCAGTTCTTC. It translates to CASSLQGLAGDNEQFF.

The rearrangement uses TRBV2 and TRBJ2-6; D gene uncertain. This CDR3 has 16 residues. Germline CDR1 SNHLY, CDR2 FYNNEI. Between the trimmed V and J ends, which lost 4 bases and 0 bases, there was a span of 10 bases. CDR3 in amino acids: CASSGPELSGANVLTF. CDR3 nucleotide sequence: TGTGCCAGCAGTGGCCCCGAACTCTCTGGGGCCAACGTCCTGACTTTC. Together with reference TRBV2 and TRBJ2-6, the CDR3 gives the full variable domain: EPEVTQTPSHQVTQMGQEVILRCVPISNHLYFYWYRQILGQKVEFLVSFYNNEISEKSEIFDDQFSVERPDGSNFTLKIRSTKLEDSAMYFCASSGPELSGANVLTFGAGSRLTVL.

The chain has TRBV2 and TRBJ2-2; D possibly corresponds to TRBD1 (6 bases). Germline V gives CDR1 SNHLY, CDR2 FYNNEI. V was clipped by 4 bases and J by 0 bases, with 9 bases between them. This CDR3 comprises 15 residues. CDR3 loop: CASSVSGANTGELFF. The CDR3 nucleotides read TGTGCCAGCAGTGTTTCAGGGGCGAACACCGGGGAGCTGTTTTTT.

The rearrangement joins TRBV5-8 to TRBJ2-2, with D maybe TRBD2 (5 bases). Trimming removed 7 bases at V and 0 bases at J, with 10 bases between. CDR3 length equals 14 residues. CDR1 and CDR2 from the germline V gene are SGHTS and YDEGEE. The CDR3 spells CASLALANTGELFF. The CDR3 region has the DNA TGTGCCAGCCTAGCCCTAGCGAACACCGGGGAGCTGTTTTTT. Using reference TRBV5-8 and TRBJ2-2 for the parts outside the CDR3, the full variable domain is EAGVTQSPTHLIKTRGQQATLRCSPISGHTSVYWYQQALGLGLQFLLWYDEGEERNRGNFPPRFSGRQFPNYSSELNVNALELEDSALYLCASLALANTGELFFGEGSRLTVL.

The chain has TRBV25-1 and TRBJ1-3, with 7 bases aligning to TRBD1. Looked up from germline, CDR1 is MGHDK and CDR2 is SYGVNS. After removal of 9 bases from V and 3 bases from J, the junction contained 17 bases not matched to a gene. The CDR3 runs to 17 residues. DNA of the CDR3: TGTGCCAGTAGCCCATTACCACAGGGGCTAGGTGGAAACACCATATATTTT. Protein product: CASSPLPQGLGGNTIYF. Drawing the rest from reference TRBV25-1 and TRBJ1-3, the complete variable domain is EADIYQTPRYLVIGTGKKITLECSQTMGHDKMYWYQQDPGMELHLIHYSYGVNSTEKGDLSSESTVSRIRTEHFPLTLESARPSHTSQYLCASSPLPQGLGGNTIYFGEGSWLTVV.

J is TRBJ1-6 and V is TRBV6-1, with a weak D call TRBD1 (6 bases). Germline V CDR1 and CDR2: MNHNS, SASEGT. The CDR3 is made up of 14 amino acids. Trimming shortened V by 8 bases and J by 7 bases, and 15 bases separated the two germline ends. The CDR3: CASRQSRGNSPLHF. The CDR3 nucleotides are TGTGCCAGCCGTCAATCTAGGGGGAATTCACCCCTCCACTTT.

The CDR3: CASSLAGQGYPHEQFF. The CDR3 bases are TGTGCCAGCAGCTTAGCGGGACAGGGCTACCCCCATGAGCAGTTCTTC. The genes are TRBV7-8 and TRBJ2-1; 9 bases line up with TRBD1. V gave up 0 bases and J gave up 8 bases; unmatched junction bases: 8. This CDR3 is 16 amino acids long. CDR1 and CDR2 from the germline V gene are SGHVS and FQNEAQ.

This clone came up a few times. V is TRBV5-5 and J is TRBJ2-7; 9 nucleotides align to TRBD1. Germline assignment: CDR1 SGHKS and CDR2 YYEKEE (reference sequence). V lost 1 base to trimming and J lost 5 bases; unmatched junction nucleotides: 7. This CDR3 comprises 15 residues. The CDR3 region is CASSLPDRGINEQYF. In DNA, the CDR3 is TGTGCCAGCAGCTTGCCCGACAGGGGGATCAACGAGCAGTACTTC.

V gene TRBV11-3 combines with J gene TRBJ2-3, with D unclear. V lost 2 bases to trimming and J lost 3 bases, with 12 bases between them. Per the germline V gene, CDR1 is SGHNT and CDR2 is YENEEA. CDR3 length equals 15 residues. For the CDR3, the DNA is TGTGCCAGCAGCTTATCCCCCAGTTTAACAGATACGCAGTATTTT. Residues: CASSLSPSLTDTQYF.

With regard to this clone: An end of the junction does not agree with germline; a read error may underlie this. This chain links TRBV9 with TRBJ2-5, with 8 positions matching TRBD1. CDR1 and CDR2 from the germline V gene are SGDLS and YYNGEE. This CDR3 is 13 amino acids long. The CDR3 DNA reads TGTGCCAGCAGCCGTGACAGGGGAGAGACCCGGTACTTC. Amino acid sequence: CASSRDRGETRYF.